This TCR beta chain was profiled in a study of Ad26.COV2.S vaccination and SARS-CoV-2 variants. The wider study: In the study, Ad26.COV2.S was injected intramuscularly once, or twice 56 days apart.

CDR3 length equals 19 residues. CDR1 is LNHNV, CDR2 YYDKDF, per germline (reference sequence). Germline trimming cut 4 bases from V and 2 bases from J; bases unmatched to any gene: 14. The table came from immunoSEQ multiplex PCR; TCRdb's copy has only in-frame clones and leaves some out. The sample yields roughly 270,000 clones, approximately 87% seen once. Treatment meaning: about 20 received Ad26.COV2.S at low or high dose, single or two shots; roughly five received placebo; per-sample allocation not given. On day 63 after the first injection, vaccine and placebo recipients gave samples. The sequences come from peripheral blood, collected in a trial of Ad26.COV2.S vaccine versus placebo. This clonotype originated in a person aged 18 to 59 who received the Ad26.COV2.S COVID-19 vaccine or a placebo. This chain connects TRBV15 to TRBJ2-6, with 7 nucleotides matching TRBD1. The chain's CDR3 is CATSIPPRQGPTGANVLTF. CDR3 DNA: TGTGCCACCAGCATCCCCCCCAGACAGGGCCCTACTGGGGCCAACGTCCTGACTTTC.